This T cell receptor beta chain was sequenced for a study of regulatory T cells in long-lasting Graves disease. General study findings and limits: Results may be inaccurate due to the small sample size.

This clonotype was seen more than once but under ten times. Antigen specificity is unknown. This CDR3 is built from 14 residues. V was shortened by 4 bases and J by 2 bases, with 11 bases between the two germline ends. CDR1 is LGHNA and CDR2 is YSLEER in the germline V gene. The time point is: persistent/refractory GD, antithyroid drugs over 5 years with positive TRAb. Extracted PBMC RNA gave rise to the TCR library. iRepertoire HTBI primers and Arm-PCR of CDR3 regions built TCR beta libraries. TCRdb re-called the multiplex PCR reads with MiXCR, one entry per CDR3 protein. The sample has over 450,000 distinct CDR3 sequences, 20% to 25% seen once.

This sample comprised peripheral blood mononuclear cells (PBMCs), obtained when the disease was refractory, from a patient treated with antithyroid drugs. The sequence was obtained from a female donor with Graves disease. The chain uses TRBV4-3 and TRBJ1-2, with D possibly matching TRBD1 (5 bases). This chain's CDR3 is CASSLLGVNYGYTF. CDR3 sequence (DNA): TGCGCCAGCAGCCTTTTAGGGGTAAACTATGGCTACACCTTC.